This T cell receptor (beta chain) stems from a study of cytomegalovirus exposure and HLA in healthy donors. 13 Jbeta primers and 60 Vbeta primers were used for the PCR. Only in-frame clones appear in the TCRdb table, and some are missing; sequencing was by immunoSEQ multiplex PCR. The sample has approximately 140,000 clones; roughly 78% are singletons. The CDR3 spans 13 residues. Trimming cost V 5 bases and J 4 bases, with 13 bases left between them. Germline V gives CDR1 GTSNPN, CDR2 SVGIG (reference sequence). The rearrangement joins TRBV30 to TRBJ2-3; tentative D call: TRBD2 (6 bases). Sequencing input: PBMCs. This sequence originates from a man aged 50 to 59 in good health and CMV-seropositive. The CDR3 DNA reads as TGTGCCTGGGCGGGAAAGGGCGCAGATACGCAGTATTTT. Protein product: CAWAGKGADTQYF.